This paragraph reports one T cell receptor beta chain. Its specificity is not known. The CDR3 sequence is 15 residues long. Germline-derived CDR1 and CDR2 are SGHNT and YYREEE (reference sequence). V was clipped by 4 bases and J by 5 bases, with 18 bases between them. The data derive from a study of graft-versus-host responses after intestinal transplantation. Study background: Recipients across the board were started on anti-thymocyte globulin induction, then kept on tacrolimus and steroids for about 3 years.

Profiled with immunoSEQ multiplex PCR; TCRdb holds only in-frame clones, not every one. Among around 97,000 clones, approximately 94% were seen once, and the ten largest hold less than 1.5%. Regarding the study as a whole: Analysis identified GvH clones in recipient marrow, with some appearing first in ileum or blood.

The chain carries TRBV5-4 and TRBJ1-1; possible D gene TRBD1, 5 bases. The sequencing used unstimulated CD8+ T cells sorted from spleen or lymph node cells, collected before intestinal transplant. This TCR came from a human donor who received an intestinal transplant. The CDR3 DNA reads as TGTGCCAGCAGCCTGCTGGGGGGAGTAGAAACTGAAGCTTTCTTT. Translation: CASSLLGGVETEAFF.